This T cell receptor (beta chain) derives from a study of blood T cell repertoires in COVID-19. Study as a whole: T cells, B-cell-depleted T cells, or PBMCs provided the cDNA or gDNA that served as material.

V trimming: 9 bases; J trimming: 4 bases; junction bases outside the gene matches: 3. The CDR3 is made up of 12 amino acids. Germline V gene lookup returns CDR1 MDHEN and CDR2 SYDVKM. In the authors' methods: Estimates of nucleated cell counts were drawn from the amplification of reference gene primers. The method was immunoSEQ multiplex PCR; TCRdb's version includes in-frame clones alone and lacks a portion of them. The V and J calls and clone size were taken over from that table, and D and trimming were inferred from the DNA. The sample carries 15,000 to 20,000 clones, around 84% recorded once. The V gene is TRBV28, the J gene TRBJ1-2; 9 bases are shared with TRBD1. Sequenced input: peripheral blood. The sequence came from a human donor with active COVID-19. The donor label of this sample is uncertain. In nucleotides, the CDR3 is TGTGCCAGTTTGGGACAGGGCTATGGCTACACCTTC. This gives the protein CASLGQGYGYTF.